The 23 T cell receptor beta chains presented below share a single source sample, sequenced in a study. Generated by immunoSEQ multiplex PCR, the TCRdb table keeps only in-frame clones and is missing some. The table lists 60,000 to 75,000 clones, around 95% of them singletons. Material for sequencing was PBMCs. The receptor set was obtained from a middle-aged man with rheumatoid arthritis.

The chain links TRBV30 to TRBJ1-2; the D gene is possibly TRBD1 (5 bases). The CDR3 spans 12 residues. Trimming left V 0 bases short and J 4 bases short, with 6 bases between. Per the germline V gene, CDR1 is GTSNPN and CDR2 is SVGIG (reference sequence). The CDR3 DNA follows: TGTGCCTGGAGTGTTGGGGGCTATGGCTACACCTTC. This sequence encodes CAWSVGGYGYTF.

This sequence joins TRBV5-4 and TRBJ1-1; 7 nucleotides match TRBD1. With V trimmed by 4 bases and J by 7 bases, 7 bases remained unmatched. Germline CDR1 is SGHNT and CDR2 is YYREEE (reference sequence). The CDR3 has 13 amino acids. The CDR3 sequence is CASSTDRTFEAFF. The CDR3 region has the DNA TGTGCCAGCAGCACGGACAGGACGTTTGAAGCTTTCTTT.

The V call is TRBV6-6, the J call TRBJ1-1; TRBD1 is a possible D gene (6 bases). The CDR3 has 13 residues. Germline CDR1 MNHNY, CDR2 SVGAGI (reference sequence). V was pared by 6 bases and J by 0 bases, with 8 bases between. CDR3 DNA: TGTGCCAGCAGGTACAGGGTGAACACTGAAGCTTTCTTT. It is translated as CASRYRVNTEAFF.

This chain connects TRBV4-1 to TRBJ1-2; no clear D gene. Trimming removed 4 bases at V and 0 bases at J, with 15 bases between. The CDR3 consists of 16 residues. Germline CDR1 is MGHRA and CDR2 is YSYEKL. The CDR3 loop reads CASSRTVTEPNYGYTF. In DNA form, the CDR3 reads TGCGCCAGCAGCCGGACGGTAACAGAACCTAACTATGGCTACACCTTC.

This clone has just one count. The V gene is TRBV7-2, the J gene TRBJ2-1; no clear D gene. The CDR3 length is 14 residues. Germline CDR1 reads SGHTA; CDR2 reads FQGNSA. Trimming left V 1 base short and J 1 base short, with 5 bases between. The CDR3 DNA is TGTGCCAGCAGCTTAGGGGCTTCCTACAATGAGCAGTTCTTC. Its protein product is CASSLGASYNEQFF.

The V gene is TRBV9, the J gene TRBJ2-1, with 9 nucleotides matching TRBD2. The V segment lost 0 bases and the J segment 6 bases; nucleotides outside the gene matches: 4. The CDR3 sequence is 15 residues long. The germline gives CDR1 SGDLS, CDR2 YYNGEE. The CDR3 nucleotides are TGTGCCAGCAGCGTAGTGGCTAGCGGGGCCAATGAGCAGTTCTTC. Protein sequence: CASSVVASGANEQFF.

The chain is built from TRBV3-1 (or the pseudogene TRBV3-2) and TRBJ2-3; D may be TRBD1 (6 bases). The CDR3 consists of 15 residues. Trimming shortened V by 2 bases and J by 1 base, and 10 bases separated the two germline ends. CDR1 is LGHDT and CDR2 is YNNKEL in the germline V gene (reference sequence). CDR3 DNA: TGTGCCAGCAGCCAAAGGACAGTCGGCACAGATACGCAGTATTTT. Translated: CASSQRTVGTDTQYF.

The CDR3 region is CASSTDRDTGYNSPLHF. Here the CDR3 DNA reads TGTGCCAGCAGCACGGACAGGGACACCGGGTATAATTCACCCCTCCACTTT. The chain joins TRBV11-2 to TRBJ1-6, with TRBD1 matching 8 bases. This CDR3 comprises 17 residues. CDR1 SGHAT and CDR2 FQNNGV come from the germline V gene. The trim removed 5 bases at V and 4 bases at J, leaving 10 bases unmatched.

The chain carries TRBV7-9 and TRBJ2-1; D perhaps matches TRBD2 (6 bases). CDR1 and CDR2 (germline): SEHNR, FQNEAQ (reference sequence). The CDR3 extends over 15 amino acids. The V gene lost 0 bases and the J gene lost 10 bases, with 16 bases spanning the gap. CDR3 sequence: CASSLAWTTIPEQFF. The CDR3, as DNA: TGTGCCAGCAGCTTAGCTTGGACTACCATTCCCGAGCAGTTCTTC.

The chain combines TRBV19 with TRBJ2-3; 8 nucleotides align to TRBD2. V shed 3 bases and J 3 bases; nucleotides not matched to a gene: 8. This CDR3 has 16 amino acids. Germline V gives CDR1 LNHDA, CDR2 SQIVND (reference sequence). CDR3 amino acids: CASSIKTGGITDTQYF. The CDR3, as DNA: TGTGCCAGTAGTATTAAAACGGGGGGGATTACAGATACGCAGTATTTT.

The rearrangement uses TRBV5-1 and TRBJ1-1, with no clear D. V was clipped by 0 bases and J by 4 bases, with 13 bases between them. The CDR3 runs 15 residues. The germline CDR1 and CDR2 sequences are SGHRS and YFSETQ. DNA for the CDR3: TGCGCCAGCAGCTTGGCCGTCGATTCTTTCACTGAAGCTTTCTTT. The encoded protein is CASSLAVDSFTEAFF.

V is TRBV3-1 (or the pseudogene TRBV3-2) and J is TRBJ1-6; D not resolved. The CDR3 runs 15 residues. The germline CDR1 and CDR2 sequences are LGHDT and YNNKEL (reference sequence). V dropped 1 base and J dropped 7 bases, with 11 bases sitting between them. CDR3 amino acids: CASSQGDLQNSPLHF. CDR3 nucleotide sequence: TGTGCCAGCAGCCAAGGTGATCTTCAGAATTCACCCCTCCACTTT.

CDR3: CAYGENTEAFF. Here the CDR3 DNA reads TGTGCCTACGGGGAGAACACTGAAGCTTTCTTT. This chain uses TRBV6-1 with TRBJ1-1; the D is unclear. Germline V lookup: CDR1 MNHNS, CDR2 SASEGT. The V gene lost 11 bases and the J gene lost 1 base, with 8 bases spanning the gap. This CDR3 has 11 amino acids.

The chain employs TRBV2 and TRBJ2-1; TRBD2 matches at 10 bases. The CDR3 runs to 14 residues. V shed 4 bases and J 6 bases; nucleotides not matched to a gene: 3. From germline, CDR1 is SNHLY and CDR2 FYNNEI. CDR3 amino acids: CASSVAGGPNEQFF. The CDR3 DNA reads as TGTGCCAGCAGTGTAGCGGGAGGACCCAATGAGCAGTTCTTC. Using reference TRBV2 and TRBJ2-1 for the parts outside the CDR3, the full variable domain is EPEVTQTPSHQVTQMGQEVILRCVPISNHLYFYWYRQILGQKVEFLVSFYNNEISEKSEIFDDQFSVERPDGSNFTLKIRSTKLEDSAMYFCASSVAGGPNEQFFGPGTRLTVL.

The chain employs TRBV4-2 and TRBJ1-5; the D is unclear. CDR3 size: 14 residues. V was trimmed by 2 bases and J by 7 bases, leaving 12 bases between them. In germline, CDR1 is LGHNA, CDR2 YNFKEQ. Here the CDR3 reads CASSQTSGGQPQHF. In nucleotides, the CDR3 is TGTGCCAGCAGCCAAACATCTGGAGGGCAGCCCCAGCATTTT.

This chain uses TRBV28 with TRBJ1-6; TRBD1 is a possible D gene (6 bases). Trimming pared 7 bases from V and 6 bases from J, leaving 10 bases between. CDR1 and CDR2 from the germline V gene are MDHEN and SYDVKM. The CDR3 consists of 13 residues. The CDR3 is CASTGARNSPLHF. CDR3 nucleotide sequence: TGTGCCAGCACGGGGGCACGTAATTCACCCCTCCACTTT. Full variable domain (rest looked up from reference TRBV28 and TRBJ1-6): DVKVTQSSRYLVKRTGEKVFLECVQDMDHENMFWYRQDPGLGLRLIYFSYDVKMKEKGDIPEGYSVSREKKERFSLILESASTNQTSMYLCASTGARNSPLHFGNGTRLTVT.

This chain uses TRBV12-3 or TRBV12-4 with TRBJ2-3; no definite D call. Trimming removed 8 bases from V and 6 bases from J, with 9 bases in between. The CDR3 has 11 amino acids. CDR3 in amino acids: CASGKVDTQYF. The CDR3 bases are TGTGCCAGCGGAAAGGTCGATACGCAGTATTTT.

The chain couples TRBV10-1 to TRBJ1-1; D unresolved. The V and J ends lost 3 bases and 2 bases respectively, with 7 bases between them. Germline-derived CDR1 and CDR2 are WNHNN and SYGVQD (reference sequence). CDR3 length: 13 residues. DNA of the CDR3: TGCGCCAGCAGTGAAGACGGCAACACTGAAGCTTTCTTT. Its translation is CASSEDGNTEAFF.

The V and J genes are TRBV30 and TRBJ1-2, with 7 positions matching TRBD1. V dropped 1 base and J dropped 5; count of bases not matched to a gene: 4. CDR3 length: 13 amino acids. Looked up from germline, CDR1 is GTSNPN and CDR2 is SVGIG (reference sequence). The CDR3 nucleotides read TGTGCCTGGAGTGGTTGGACAGGTTATGGCTACACCTTC. Translation: CAWSGWTGYGYTF.

This chain uses TRBV5-1 with TRBJ1-1; 7 nucleotides match TRBD1. Germline V lookup: CDR1 SGHRS, CDR2 YFSETQ. The V and J ends lost 4 bases and 8 bases, in that order; junction bases with no gene match: 5. This CDR3 spans 12 amino acids. In DNA form, the CDR3 reads TGCGCCAGCAGCATTCAGACAGGGGAAGCTTTCTTT. Its protein is CASSIQTGEAFF.

The V gene is TRBV6-5, the J gene TRBJ2-1; 8 bases are a match to TRBD1. Trimming cost V 8 bases and J 1 base; bases outside gene matches: 4. The CDR3 spans 14 residues. CDR1 and CDR2 (germline): MNHEY, SVGAGI. The CDR3 region is CASGDRGSYNEQFF. For the CDR3, the DNA is TGTGCCAGCGGCGACAGGGGATCCTACAATGAGCAGTTCTTC.

This sequence joins TRBV6-5 and TRBJ1-1; 7 bases line up with TRBD1. Germline V gene sequence: CDR1 MNHEY, CDR2 SVGAGI. V was clipped by 3 bases and J by 3 bases; unmatched bases: 7. CDR3 size: 15 residues. CDR3 protein: CASSYGRGPYTEAFF. The CDR3 bases are TGTGCCAGCAGTTATGGTAGGGGGCCGTACACTGAAGCTTTCTTT.

The rearrangement joins TRBV7-9 to TRBJ1-1; no clear D. The CDR3 is 15 residues long. Trimming removed 5 bases at V and 1 base at J, with 14 bases between. Germline V gene data show CDR1 as SEHNR and CDR2 as FQNEAQ (reference sequence). CDR3 in DNA: TGTGCCAGCAGCCTCCGGATTGACGGGAACACTGAAGCTTTCTTT. Residues: CASSLRIDGNTEAFF.